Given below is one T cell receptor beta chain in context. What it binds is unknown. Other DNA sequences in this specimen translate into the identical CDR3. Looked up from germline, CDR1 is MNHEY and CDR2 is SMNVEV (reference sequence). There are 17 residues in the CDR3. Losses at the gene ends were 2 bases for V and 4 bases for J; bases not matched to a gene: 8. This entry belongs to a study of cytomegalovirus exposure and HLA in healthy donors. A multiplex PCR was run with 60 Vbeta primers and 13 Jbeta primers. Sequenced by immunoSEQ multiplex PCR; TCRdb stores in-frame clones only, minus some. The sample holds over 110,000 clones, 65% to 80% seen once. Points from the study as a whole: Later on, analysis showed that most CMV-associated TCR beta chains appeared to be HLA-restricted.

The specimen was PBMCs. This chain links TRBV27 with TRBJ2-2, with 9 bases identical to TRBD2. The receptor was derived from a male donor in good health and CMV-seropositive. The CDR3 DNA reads TGTGCCAGCAGTTTAGGGAGGGGACTAGCTGGCACCGGGGAGCTGTTTTTT. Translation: CASSLGRGLAGTGELFF.